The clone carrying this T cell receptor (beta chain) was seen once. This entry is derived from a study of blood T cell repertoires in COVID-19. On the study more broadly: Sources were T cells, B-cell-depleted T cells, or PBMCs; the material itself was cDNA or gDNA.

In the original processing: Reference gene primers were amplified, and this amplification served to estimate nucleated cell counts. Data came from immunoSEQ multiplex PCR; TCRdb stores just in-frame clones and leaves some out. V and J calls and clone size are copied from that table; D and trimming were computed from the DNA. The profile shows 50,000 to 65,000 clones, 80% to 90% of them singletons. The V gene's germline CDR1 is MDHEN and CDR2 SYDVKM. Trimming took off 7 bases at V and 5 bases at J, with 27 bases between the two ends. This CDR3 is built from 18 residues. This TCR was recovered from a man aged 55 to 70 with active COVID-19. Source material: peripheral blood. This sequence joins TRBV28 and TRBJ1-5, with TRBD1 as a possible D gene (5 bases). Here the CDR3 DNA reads TGTGCCAGCACCTCCCCTATTCCGAGGCCAGGGCGGCATCAGCCCCAGCATTTT. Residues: CASTSPIPRPGRHQPQHF.